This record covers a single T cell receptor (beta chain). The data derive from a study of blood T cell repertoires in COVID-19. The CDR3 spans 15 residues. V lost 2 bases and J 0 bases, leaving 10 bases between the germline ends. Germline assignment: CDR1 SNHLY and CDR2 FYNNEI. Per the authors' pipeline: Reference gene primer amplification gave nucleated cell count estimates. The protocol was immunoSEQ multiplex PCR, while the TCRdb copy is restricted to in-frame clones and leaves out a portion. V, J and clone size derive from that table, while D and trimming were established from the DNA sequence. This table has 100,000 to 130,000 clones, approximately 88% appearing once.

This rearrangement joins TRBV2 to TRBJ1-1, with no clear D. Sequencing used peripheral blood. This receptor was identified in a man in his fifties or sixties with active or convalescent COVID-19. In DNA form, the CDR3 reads TGTGCCAGCAGTGAAAGGAGCAGCCTGAACACTGAAGCTTTCTTT. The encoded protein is CASSERSSLNTEAFF.